This TCR beta chain was captured in a study of blood T cell repertoires in COVID-19. Study-level information: Whether acute or convalescent, the COVID-19 samples came from the United States, Italy and Spain. T cells, B-cell-depleted T cells, or PBMCs supplied cDNA or gDNA.

This CDR3 region has 13 residues. Germline CDR1 and CDR2: SGDLS and YYNGEE. Trimming stripped 0 bases from V and 4 bases from J, with 7 bases between. Clinical histories supplied by participants themselves formed the basis of cohort assignment. Measured with immunoSEQ multiplex PCR; TCRdb has only the in-frame clones, and not every one. The data show 250,000 or so clones, with roughly nine tenths seen just once and 10% to 13% held by the top ten. This clone was seen just once. The TCR originated in a man younger than 40 who had recovered from COVID-19. The chain uses TRBV9 and TRBJ1-1; D remains ambiguous. The sample was PBMCs or T cells enriched from blood (not recorded which). The CDR3 DNA reads as TGTGCCAGCAGCGTAGATCTCCCCACTGAAGCTTTCTTT. Translated: CASSVDLPTEAFF.